The following is a TCR beta chain sequence with its context. Only in-frame clones appear in the TCRdb table, and some are missing; sequencing was by immunoSEQ multiplex PCR. This table holds over 150,000 clones, approximately 88% found once. These data come from a study of blood T cell repertoires in COVID-19. Germline CDR1 and CDR2: ENHRY and SYGVKD. Trimming cost V 9 bases and J 1 base, with 10 bases left between them. The CDR3 is made up of 12 amino acids. This chain joins TRBV10-3 and TRBJ2-7, with no clear D. This receptor was taken from a woman aged 40 to 50 with COVID-19, enrolled during active disease. Sequencing was performed on peripheral blood. The CDR3 DNA sequence: TGTGCCATGTCCAGAAATTCCTACGAGCAGTACTTC. It translates to CAMSRNSYEQYF.